This is a list of T cell receptor beta chains from one sample in a study of blood T cell repertoires in COVID-19. TCRdb keeps only in-frame clones here, not all; method: immunoSEQ multiplex PCR. The data show 650,000 to 800,000 clones, approximately 90% seen once. Sequencing used peripheral blood. These receptors originate from a woman aged 18-29 years with acute or convalescent COVID-19. Both conserved end residues are part of each CDR3. The order of the fields is clone size, J gene, V gene, D gene, CDR3 protein, CDR3 DNA. A D gene is named only where the DNA matches it firmly. The size of a clone is reported for some rows only, either as once, few or many, or as a class for expanded clones.

clone_size: -
j_call: TRBJ1-1
v_call: TRBV9
d_call: TRBD1
cdr3_aa: CASSVAIGRGPANTEAFF
cdr3_nt: TGTGCCAGCAGCGTAGCGATAGGTAGGGGGCCCGCGAACACTGAAGCTTTCTTT

clone_size: -
j_call: TRBJ2-1
v_call: TRBV6-2/TRBV6-3
d_call: -
cdr3_aa: CASSQTLTGIEQFF
cdr3_nt: TGTGCCAGCAGTCAGACTTTAACAGGGATTGAGCAGTTCTTC

clone_size: -
j_call: TRBJ2-4
v_call: TRBV12-3/TRBV12-4
d_call: -
cdr3_aa: CASSLGPLQYF
cdr3_nt: TGTGCCAGCAGTTTGGGCCCCCTTCAGTACTTC

clone_size: -
j_call: TRBJ2-1
v_call: TRBV5-1
d_call: TRBD1
cdr3_aa: CASSFPGTGNTSYNEQFF
cdr3_nt: TGCGCCAGCAGCTTCCCCGGGACAGGGAATACCTCCTACAATGAGCAGTTCTTC

clone_size: -
j_call: TRBJ1-3
v_call: TRBV6-5
d_call: -
cdr3_aa: CASSRGAKPGNTIYF
cdr3_nt: TGTGCCAGCAGCCGCGGGGCTAAGCCTGGAAACACCATATATTTT

clone_size: -
j_call: TRBJ1-2
v_call: TRBV6-5
d_call: -
cdr3_aa: CASSPLQSYGYTF
cdr3_nt: TGTGCCAGCAGTCCTCTACAGAGTTATGGCTACACCTTC

clone_size: -
j_call: TRBJ1-2
v_call: TRBV12-3/TRBV12-4
d_call: -
cdr3_aa: CASSLPTGYGYTF
cdr3_nt: TGTGCCAGCAGTTTACCTACAGGGTATGGCTACACCTTC

clone_size: -
j_call: TRBJ1-2
v_call: TRBV5-1
d_call: -
cdr3_aa: CASSPLAVNYGYTF
cdr3_nt: TGCGCCAGCAGCCCTCTGGCTGTTAACTATGGCTACACCTTC

clone_size: -
j_call: TRBJ2-7
v_call: TRBV27
d_call: TRBD1
cdr3_aa: CASMNPGTGVYEQYF
cdr3_nt: TGTGCCAGCATGAACCCCGGGACAGGGGTGTACGAGCAGTACTTC

clone_size: -
j_call: TRBJ2-3
v_call: TRBV19
d_call: TRBD1
cdr3_aa: CASNPGQGGTDTQYF
cdr3_nt: TGTGCCAGCAACCCGGGACAGGGGGGCACAGATACGCAGTATTTT

clone_size: once
j_call: TRBJ1-5
v_call: TRBV24-1
d_call: TRBD1
cdr3_aa: CATSGPGGGQPQHF
cdr3_nt: TGTGCCACCAGTGGGCCAGGGGGCGGACAGCCCCAGCATTTT

clone_size: -
j_call: TRBJ2-2
v_call: TRBV19
d_call: -
cdr3_aa: CASSPNRGGGELFF
cdr3_nt: TGTGCCAGTAGTCCGAACAGGGGAGGTGGGGAGCTGTTTTTT

clone_size: -
j_call: TRBJ1-5
v_call: TRBV6-5
d_call: -
cdr3_aa: CASSYGPPNQPQHF
cdr3_nt: TGTGCCAGCAGTTATGGCCCTCCCAATCAGCCCCAGCATTTT

clone_size: -
j_call: TRBJ2-7
v_call: TRBV30
d_call: TRBD2
cdr3_aa: CAWSISGGNEQYF
cdr3_nt: TGTGCCTGGAGTATCAGCGGGGGTAACGAGCAGTACTTC

clone_size: -
j_call: TRBJ2-7
v_call: TRBV5-1
d_call: -
cdr3_aa: CASSLGVSSNYEQYF
cdr3_nt: TGCGCCAGCAGCTTGGGGGTTTCTAGCAACTACGAGCAGTACTTC

clone_size: -
j_call: TRBJ1-2
v_call: TRBV18
d_call: TRBD1
cdr3_aa: CASSTDRGNGYTF
cdr3_nt: TGTGCCAGCTCGACGGACAGGGGTAATGGCTACACCTTC

clone_size: -
j_call: TRBJ2-7
v_call: TRBV30
d_call: -
cdr3_aa: CAWRTVWEQYF
cdr3_nt: TGTGCCTGGAGGACAGTTTGGGAGCAGTACTTC

clone_size: -
j_call: TRBJ2-3
v_call: TRBV24-1
d_call: -
cdr3_aa: CATSDAGGTDTQYF
cdr3_nt: TGTGCCACCAGTGATGCCGGGGGCACAGATACGCAGTATTTT

clone_size: -
j_call: TRBJ2-3
v_call: TRBV9
d_call: TRBD1
cdr3_aa: CASSPGRTGAADTQYF
cdr3_nt: TGTGCCAGCAGCCCCGGGAGGACAGGGGCGGCAGATACGCAGTATTTT

clone_size: -
j_call: TRBJ1-1
v_call: TRBV4-3
d_call: -
cdr3_aa: CASSSFMNTEAFF
cdr3_nt: TGCGCCAGCAGCTCATTCATGAACACTGAAGCTTTCTTT

clone_size: -
j_call: TRBJ1-1
v_call: TRBV12-5
d_call: -
cdr3_aa: CASGLLGFSWRTEAFF
cdr3_nt: TGTGCTAGTGGTTTGCTAGGTTTCTCCTGGCGCACTGAAGCTTTCTTT

clone_size: once
j_call: TRBJ2-2
v_call: TRBV4-2
d_call: TRBD2
cdr3_aa: CASSQLSGGTGELFF
cdr3_nt: TGTGCCAGCAGCCAACTTAGCGGGGGCACCGGGGAGCTGTTTTTT

clone_size: -
j_call: TRBJ1-2
v_call: TRBV18
d_call: -
cdr3_aa: CASSPVLKGQRHPNYGYTF
cdr3_nt: TGTGCCAGCTCACCCGTTTTGAAAGGACAGCGACATCCTAACTATGGCTACACCTTC